These 20 T cell receptor beta chains originate from one sample sequenced in a study of T cell changes during pregnancy in multiple sclerosis. This table comes from immunoSEQ multiplex PCR, and its TCRdb copy is limited to in-frame clones, with some not included. The repertoire consists of about 57,000 clones, with 75% to 90% occurring once and the leading ten covering about 1.8%. Sample: peripheral blood, taken after pregnancy. These receptors were collected from a female donor with multiple sclerosis, enrolled in a pregnancy study.

V usage is TRBV19 and J usage is TRBJ1-6, with TRBD1 matching 7 bases. This CDR3 region has 16 residues. Germline loops: CDR1 LNHDA, CDR2 SQIVND (reference sequence). The V segment lost 6 bases and the J segment 0 bases; nucleotides outside the gene matches: 5. Here the CDR3 DNA reads TGTGCCAGTAGACCGGGACAGAGCTCCTATAATTCACCCCTCCACTTT. Translating it yields CASRPGQSSYNSPLHF.

The chain uses TRBV28 and TRBJ1-2; unclear D gene. Trimming took off 7 bases at V and 6 bases at J, with 12 bases between the two ends. The CDR3 totals 12 residues. From germline, CDR1 is MDHEN and CDR2 SYDVKM. The CDR3 loop is CASTKWLDGYTF. The CDR3 bases are TGTGCCAGCACAAAATGGCTGGATGGCTACACCTTC.

By proportion, this clone is medium-sized. The rearrangement uses TRBV7-9 and TRBJ2-1; 10 nucleotides align to TRBD1. This CDR3 has 15 residues. The germline V gene has CDR1 SEHNR and CDR2 FQNEAQ (reference sequence). The trim removed 5 bases at V and 9 bases at J, leaving 10 bases unmatched. The CDR3 protein is CASSAPDRGLVEQFF. DNA for the CDR3: TGTGCCAGCAGCGCCCCCGACAGGGGGCTAGTTGAGCAGTTCTTC.

V is TRBV19 and J is TRBJ2-3, with TRBD1 matching over 12 bases. Unmatched junction bases numbered 10, after V lost 8 bases and J lost 4 bases. Germline CDR1 is LNHDA and CDR2 is SQIVND (reference sequence). The length of the CDR3 is 16 residues. As DNA, the CDR3 is TGTGCCAGTTCTTCCGGGACAGGGGGCGCGTCAGATACGCAGTATTTT. Its translation: CASSSGTGGASDTQYF.

The chain has TRBV5-1 and TRBJ2-1; no clear D gene. V was shortened by 5 bases and J by 7 bases, with 13 bases between the two germline ends. The CDR3 spans 13 residues. Germline CDR1 SGHRS, CDR2 YFSETQ. The CDR3 region is CASREAPRNEQFF. The CDR3 DNA is TGCGCCAGCAGAGAGGCTCCGCGAAATGAGCAGTTCTTC.

This clone occurred once. CDR3 region: CASSRDSPNYGYTF. DNA for the CDR3: TGTGCCAGCAGTCGGGACAGTCCTAACTATGGCTACACCTTC. The chain joins TRBV2 to TRBJ1-2, with 7 bases that match TRBD1. The CDR3 is 14 amino acids. The trim removed 5 bases at V and 0 bases at J, leaving 3 bases unmatched. Germline-derived CDR1 and CDR2 are SNHLY and FYNNEI.

The CDR3 is CASSLGTGGWKTEAFF. In nucleotides, the CDR3 is TGTGCCAGCAGCTTAGGGACAGGGGGCTGGAAGACTGAAGCTTTCTTT. The chain couples TRBV11-2 to TRBJ1-1; 11 bases agree with TRBD1. V lost 1 base and J lost 5; bases outside the gene matches: 6. The CDR3 extends over 16 amino acids. Germline CDR1 is SGHAT and CDR2 is FQNNGV.

The chain recombines TRBV7-2 with TRBJ1-6; the match to TRBD1 covers 7 bases. Germline trimming cut 4 bases from V and 10 bases from J; bases unmatched to any gene: 7. CDR1 is SGHTA, CDR2 FQGNSA, per germline. CDR3 length equals 14 residues. CDR3 nucleotide sequence: TGTGCCAGCAGCTCCTACAGGGGTGGATCACCCCTCCACTTT. It codes for CASSSYRGGSPLHF.

This chain uses TRBV5-1 with TRBJ1-3; D is unresolved. The CDR3 loop spans 14 amino acids. The germline V gene has CDR1 SGHRS and CDR2 YFSETQ. V was cut by 4 bases and J by 2 bases, with 10 bases left in between. The CDR3, as DNA: TGCGCCAGCAGCGAGAGTAGTGCTGGAAACACCATATATTTT. Translation: CASSESSAGNTIYF.

V gene TRBV2 combines with J gene TRBJ1-1; D call uncertain. V was cut by 8 bases and J by 5 bases, with 21 bases left in between. The germline V gene has CDR1 SNHLY and CDR2 FYNNEI. This CDR3 spans 15 amino acids. The CDR3 coding sequence is TGTGCCAGCTGCGTGGTGTCGGGAGCGAGGACTGAAGCTTTCTTT. Protein sequence: CASCVVSGARTEAFF.

The rearrangement links TRBV7-9 to TRBJ1-1; 10 bases line up with TRBD1. Germline CDR1 SEHNR, CDR2 FQNEAQ (reference sequence). With V trimmed by 5 bases and J by 5 bases, 8 bases remained unmatched. The CDR3 is 15 residues long. The CDR3 DNA reads as TGTGCCAGCAGCACTTCAGGACAGGGGGGGACTGAAGCTTTCTTT. As protein: CASSTSGQGGTEAFF.

The rearrangement joins TRBV5-1 to TRBJ1-1; D is possibly TRBD1 (5 bases). CDR1 SGHRS and CDR2 YFSETQ come from the germline V gene. Trimming removed 4 bases at V and 8 bases at J, with 18 bases between. This CDR3 contains 14 residues. CDR3 sequence reads: CASSPLAGHQEAFF. CDR3 sequence (DNA): TGCGCCAGCAGCCCTTTGGCGGGGCACCAAGAAGCTTTCTTT. The variable domain in full, completed from reference TRBV5-1 and TRBJ1-1, reads KAGVTQTPRYLIKTRGQQVTLSCSPISGHRSVSWYQQTPGQGLQFLFEYFSETQRNKGNFPGRFSGRQFSNSRSEMNVSTLELGDSALYLCASSPLAGHQEAFFGQGTRLTVV.

V gene TRBV12-5 combines with J gene TRBJ1-2, with 8 bases fitting TRBD1. The CDR3 extends over 15 amino acids. V lost 5 bases, J lost 5 bases, and 10 bases stayed unmatched. Looked up from germline, CDR1 is LGHNT and CDR2 is FRNRAP. The chain's CDR3 is CASGLGGQGGYGYTF. The CDR3 coding sequence is TGTGCTAGTGGTCTGGGAGGACAGGGAGGGTATGGCTACACCTTC.

This clone was detected only once. The chain is built from TRBV6-1 and TRBJ1-5; D remains ambiguous. CDR3 length: 15 amino acids. V was trimmed by 4 bases and J by 1 base, leaving 11 bases between them. The germline gives CDR1 MNHNS, CDR2 SASEGT. This CDR3 is CASSGTEPSNQPQHF. The CDR3 nucleotides are TGTGCCAGCAGTGGCACAGAACCAAGCAATCAGCCCCAGCATTTT.

This clone has only one observation. V is TRBV28 and J is TRBJ1-4, with a possible D match to TRBD1 (5 bases). Per the germline V gene, CDR1 is MDHEN and CDR2 is SYDVKM. This CDR3 is built from 13 residues. Trimming stripped 8 bases from V and 3 bases from J, with 10 bases between. The CDR3 here is CASGGYANEKLFF. Written as DNA, the CDR3 is TGTGCCAGCGGGGGGTATGCTAATGAAAAACTGTTTTTT.

V gene TRBV2 combines with J gene TRBJ1-2; D might be TRBD1 (6 bases). This CDR3 comprises 17 residues. CDR1 SNHLY and CDR2 FYNNEI come from the germline V gene. V gave up 0 bases and J gave up 4 bases, with 18 bases separating them. In nucleotides, the CDR3 is TGTGCCAGCAGTGAAGCCGTGATCCGGACAGCCTTCTATGGCTACACCTTC. Its protein product is CASSEAVIRTAFYGYTF.

The chain uses TRBV11-2 and TRBJ1-2; D gene uncertain. Germline lookup yields CDR1 SGHAT and CDR2 FQNNGV. Trimming left V 2 bases short and J 5 bases short, with 12 bases between. The CDR3 sequence is 14 residues long. The chain's CDR3 is CASSLHGEAYGYTF. The CDR3, as DNA: TGTGCCAGCAGCTTACACGGGGAAGCGTATGGCTACACCTTC.

J is TRBJ2-1 and V is TRBV5-1; tentative D call: TRBD2 (5 bases). V lost 0 bases, J lost 10 bases, and 11 bases lay in between. The CDR3 runs 13 residues. CDR1 is SGHRS and CDR2 is YFSETQ in the germline V gene. CDR3 sequence (DNA): TGCGCCAGCAGCTTGGATTCCTCGGGGGAGCAGTTCTTC. Translated, it gives CASSLDSSGEQFF.

V gene TRBV27 combines with J gene TRBJ1-5; 10 nucleotides line up with TRBD1. This CDR3 is built from 17 residues. V was clipped by 0 bases and J by 11 bases; unmatched bases: 13. CDR1 and CDR2 from the germline V gene are MNHEY and SMNVEV (reference sequence). DNA for the CDR3: TGTGCCAGCAGTTTATCGTTTCCCGGGACAGGGGAGGGGTCCCAGCATTTT. Its protein product is CASSLSFPGTGEGSQHF.

This clone turned up a few times. The V and J genes are TRBV7-2 and TRBJ1-5; no reliable D call. Per germline, CDR1 SGHTA and CDR2 FQGNSA. The CDR3 is 14 residues long. The V gene lost 3 bases and the J gene lost 4 bases, with 10 bases spanning the gap. In nucleotides, the CDR3 is TGTGCCAGCAGCTTTAGCGGGATGAATCAGCCCCAGCATTTT. It specifies CASSFSGMNQPQHF.